Shown below are 32 T cell receptor beta chains from a single sample sequenced in a study of CD8 T cells in Susac syndrome. The authors reverse transcribed roughly 0.5 to 1 ug RNA with random hexamers. TCRdb processed the immunoSEQ multiplex PCR reads anew with MiXCR; each CDR3 protein has one entry. Here the sample spans 160,000 or so distinct CDR3 sequences, roughly 95% being singletons. Source material: CD4+ T cells from PBMCs. These receptor sequences come from a human donor in good health.

V and J are TRBV5-1 and TRBJ1-3, with D possibly TRBD1 on 5 matching bases. Trimming removed 2 bases at V and 2 bases at J, with 8 bases between. The CDR3 totals 14 residues. CDR1 SGHRS and CDR2 YFSETQ come from the germline V gene. The CDR3 here is CASSFRGPGNTIYF. CDR3 DNA sequence: TGCGCCAGCAGCTTCCGGGGCCCTGGAAACACCATATATTTT.

DNA of the CDR3: TGCAGTGCTAGCAAGGGCCTGACAGGGGACTACGAGCAGTACTTC. This sequence encodes CSASKGLTGDYEQYF. This chain joins TRBV20-1 and TRBJ2-7; TRBD1 matches 8 bases. Germline V gives CDR1 DFQATT, CDR2 SNEGSKA (reference sequence). The CDR3 covers 15 residues. The V segment lost 3 bases and the J segment 3 bases; nucleotides outside the gene matches: 10.

This rearrangement joins TRBV6-5 to TRBJ1-4; D is possibly TRBD1 (6 bases). Germline loops: CDR1 MNHEY, CDR2 SVGAGI. V was pared by 0 bases and J by 5 bases, with 10 bases between. The CDR3 is 15 amino acids. CDR3: CASSYSGQINEKLFF. CDR3 coding DNA: TGTGCCAGCAGTTACTCCGGACAGATAAATGAAAAACTGTTTTTT.

The V call is TRBV5-6, the J call TRBJ2-1, with D uncertain. Germline values: CDR1 SGHDT, CDR2 YYEEEE. V gave up 2 bases and J gave up 5 bases, with 11 bases separating them. The CDR3 length is 14 residues. CDR3 sequence (DNA): TGTGCCAGCAGCTTTCTAGGCCCGGACAATGAGCAGTTCTTC. This encodes CASSFLGPDNEQFF. Full variable domain (missing parts from reference TRBV5-6 and TRBJ2-1): DAGVTQSPTHLIKTRGQQVTLRCSPKSGHDTVSWYQQALGQGPQFIFQYYEEEERQRGNFPDRFSGHQFPNYSSELNVNALLLGDSALYLCASSFLGPDNEQFFGPGTRLTVL.

This chain links TRBV6-5 with TRBJ2-3, with D hard to call. Germline loops: CDR1 MNHEY, CDR2 SVGAGI. This CDR3 spans 14 amino acids. Deletions cut 5 bases from V and 1 base from J, with 10 bases between. The CDR3: CASSPPTGTDTQYF. CDR3 nucleotides: TGTGCCAGCAGTCCCCCCACCGGCACAGATACGCAGTATTTT.

The chain couples TRBV5-1 to TRBJ2-5; 8 positions match TRBD2. The CDR3 covers 15 residues. J gave up 5 bases and V 4 bases, and 10 bases lay outside the gene matches. Germline CDR1 and CDR2: SGHRS and YFSETQ. DNA of the CDR3: TGCGCCAGCAGCGTTACCGGGACTAGTAGCGAGACCCAGTACTTC. This gives the protein CASSVTGTSSETQYF.

V and J are TRBV19 and TRBJ1-2, with 7 bases that match TRBD1. The trim removed 6 bases at V and 8 bases at J, leaving 9 bases unmatched. The CDR3 is 13 amino acids. Per the germline V gene, CDR1 is LNHDA and CDR2 is SQIVND (reference sequence). The CDR3 DNA reads TGTGCCAGTAGGAAAGACAGGGAAAACGGCTACACCTTC. This sequence encodes CASRKDRENGYTF.

CDR3 loop: CASGLASNEKLFF. The CDR3 DNA reads as TGTGCTAGTGGTTTGGCCTCTAATGAAAAACTGTTTTTT. This chain links TRBV12-5 with TRBJ1-4; D is unclear. The CDR3 has 13 residues. With 1 base removed from V and 3 bases from J, the gap between germline ends came to 3 bases. Germline V gene sequence: CDR1 LGHNT, CDR2 FRNRAP.

The rearrangement joins TRBV18 to TRBJ2-5; D remains ambiguous. V was trimmed by 6 bases and J by 5 bases, leaving 10 bases between them. The V gene's germline CDR1 is KGHSH and CDR2 LQKENI. The CDR3 has 12 residues. Written as DNA, the CDR3 is TGTGCCAGCTCGGCCCGTCTGGAGACCCAGTACTTC. Its translation is CASSARLETQYF.

This sequence joins TRBV20-1 and TRBJ2-7, with TRBD2 matching 14 bases. Germline-derived CDR1 and CDR2 are DFQATT and SNEGSKA (reference sequence). V lost 5 bases, J lost 2 bases, and 2 bases stayed unmatched. This CDR3 is built from 14 residues. Here the CDR3 reads CSAGTSGGPYEQYF. CDR3 bases: TGCAGTGCTGGGACTAGCGGGGGCCCCTACGAGCAGTACTTC.

This chain joins TRBV9 and TRBJ2-7; no clear D gene. The CDR3 is 13 residues long. The V and J ends lost 1 base and 6 bases respectively, with 11 bases between them. Germline values: CDR1 SGDLS, CDR2 YYNGEE. The CDR3 coding sequence is TGTGCCAGCAGCGTACACTTGACCACCGAGCAGTACTTC. As protein: CASSVHLTTEQYF.

The genes are TRBV5-1 and TRBJ2-5, with 7 bases lining up with TRBD1. Germline lookup yields CDR1 SGHRS and CDR2 YFSETQ. CDR3 length: 14 amino acids. V was clipped by 4 bases and J by 3 bases; unmatched bases: 6. Written as DNA, the CDR3 is TGCGCCAGCAGCCCTCGAACAGGGGAAGAGACCCAGTACTTC. This translates into CASSPRTGEETQYF.

In its sample, this clonotype was seen once. The rearrangement joins TRBV6-1 to TRBJ1-5; D might be TRBD1 (6 bases). Germline V gives CDR1 MNHNS, CDR2 SASEGT. V was trimmed by 2 bases and J by 5 bases, leaving 25 bases between them. The CDR3 is made up of 19 amino acids. Here the CDR3 DNA reads TGTGCCAGCAGTGAAATGGGGGCCGGGACATTGGGAATTTATCAGCCCCAGCATTTT. As protein: CASSEMGAGTLGIYQPQHF.

The chain recombines TRBV27 with TRBJ1-5; unclear D gene. V was pared by 3 bases and J by 7 bases, with 16 bases between. Germline V gives CDR1 MNHEY, CDR2 SMNVEV (reference sequence). The CDR3 sequence is 15 residues long. The chain's CDR3 is CASSFIEAVGQPQHF. In DNA form, the CDR3 reads TGTGCCAGCAGTTTCATAGAGGCAGTTGGGCAGCCCCAGCATTTT.

V is TRBV20-1 and J is TRBJ1-6, with 11 bases fitting TRBD1. CDR3 length equals 14 residues. V lost 5 bases to trimming and J lost 10 bases; unmatched junction nucleotides: 7. Germline CDR1 and CDR2: DFQATT and SNEGSKA (reference sequence). CDR3 in amino acids: CSALKGQGGSPLHF. CDR3 nucleotide sequence: TGCAGTGCTCTTAAGGGACAGGGGGGATCACCCCTCCACTTT.

The rearrangement links TRBV5-1 to TRBJ1-1, with unresolved D. Germline assignment: CDR1 SGHRS and CDR2 YFSETQ. The V end was cut by 3 bases, the J end by 5 bases, with 14 bases between. The CDR3 totals 14 residues. The CDR3 DNA sequence: TGCGCCAGCAGCTCACAGCCGACGGCGACTGAAGCTTTCTTT. Translated: CASSSQPTATEAFF.

This chain joins TRBV7-8 and TRBJ2-6; D is undetermined. CDR3 size: 18 residues. Trimming left V 5 bases short and J 0 bases short, with 17 bases between. The germline V gene encodes CDR1 SGHVS and CDR2 FQNEAQ. The CDR3 loop reads CASSAYSFLTSGANVLTF. The CDR3 bases are TGTGCCAGCAGCGCATACAGTTTTTTAACCTCTGGGGCCAACGTCCTGACTTTC. The whole variable domain, remainder taken from reference TRBV7-8 and TRBJ2-6, is GAGVSQSPRYKVAKRGQDVALRCDPISGHVSLFWYQQALGQGPEFLTYFQNEAQLDKSGLPSDRFFAERPEGSVSTLKIQRTQQEDSAVYLCASSAYSFLTSGANVLTFGAGSRLTVL.

This chain joins TRBV6-1 and TRBJ2-3; TRBD1 agrees at 9 bases. The CDR3 is 17 amino acids. V gave up 5 bases and J gave up 4 bases; unmatched junction bases: 13. CDR1 MNHNS and CDR2 SASEGT come from the germline V gene. The CDR3 nucleotides are TGTGCCAGCAGTCCCCTCGGACAGGGGATTGTTGCAGATACGCAGTATTTT. Protein: CASSPLGQGIVADTQYF.

The chain links TRBV5-1 to TRBJ1-1; the D is unclear. Trimming cost V 0 bases and J 1 base, with 7 bases left between them. The CDR3 has 14 residues. Germline CDR1 SGHRS, CDR2 YFSETQ. The CDR3 is CASSLEYRNTEAFF. The CDR3 coding sequence is TGCGCCAGCAGCTTGGAATACAGGAACACTGAAGCTTTCTTT.

The genes are TRBV10-3 and TRBJ1-2; D unresolved. Germline lookup yields CDR1 ENHRY and CDR2 SYGVKD. V was trimmed by 0 bases and J by 8 bases, leaving 7 bases between them. The CDR3 length is 12 residues. The CDR3 bases are TGTGCCATCAGTGAGTCGCGAGGGGGCTACACCTTC. Protein: CAISESRGGYTF.

This clonotype was counted between two and nine times. V gene TRBV7-9 combines with J gene TRBJ2-7, with D possibly TRBD2 on 5 matching bases. Trimming removed 3 bases from V and 4 bases from J, with 10 bases in between. The CDR3 is 13 amino acids. Germline assignment: CDR1 SEHNR and CDR2 FQNEAQ (reference sequence). The CDR3 here is CASSFLLGYEQYF. DNA for the CDR3: TGTGCCAGCAGCTTTTTACTAGGTTACGAGCAGTACTTC.

The chain recombines TRBV19 with TRBJ1-1, with D tentatively TRBD1 (5 bases). The V end lost 3 bases, the J end lost 0 bases, and 11 bases lay between the germline ends. CDR3 length: 15 amino acids. Germline values: CDR1 LNHDA, CDR2 SQIVND (reference sequence). The DNA of the CDR3 is TGTGCCAGTAGTATTTCAGGGTCCGTGAACACTGAAGCTTTCTTT. It yields the protein CASSISGSVNTEAFF.

The V gene is TRBV19, the J gene TRBJ2-5, with D maybe TRBD2 (6 bases). Trimming took off 5 bases at V and 3 bases at J, with 22 bases between the two ends. In germline, CDR1 is LNHDA, CDR2 SQIVND (reference sequence). This CDR3 is built from 17 residues. CDR3 DNA: TGTGCCAGTAGTCAACCCGTGTCGACTAGTATAAAAGAGACCCAGTACTTC. Encoded protein: CASSQPVSTSIKETQYF.

The V and J genes are TRBV12-3 or TRBV12-4 and TRBJ2-3; D call uncertain. This CDR3 is 15 amino acids long. V was shortened by 4 bases and J by 0 bases, with 11 bases between the two germline ends. CDR3: CASSSAASSTDTQYF. The CDR3 DNA follows: TGTGCCAGCAGTTCGGCGGCTTCTAGCACAGATACGCAGTATTTT.

This rearrangement joins TRBV19 to TRBJ1-1; no clear D. CDR1 LNHDA and CDR2 SQIVND come from the germline V gene (reference sequence). The CDR3 length is 13 residues. Trimming removed 9 bases at V and 0 bases at J, with 11 bases between. CDR3 bases: TGTGCCAGCCTCGGGAGACTGAACACTGAAGCTTTCTTT. Its translation is CASLGRLNTEAFF.

The chain has TRBV29-1 and TRBJ1-2; a weak D match, TRBD1 (5 bases). Germline CDR1 reads SQVTM; CDR2 reads ANQGSEA. The V gene lost 8 bases and the J gene lost 7 bases, with 17 bases spanning the gap. The CDR3 sequence is 12 residues long. Here the CDR3 reads CSLGGGTSGYTF. Written as DNA, the CDR3 is TGCAGCCTTGGCGGGGGGACGAGTGGCTACACCTTC. Full variable domain (outside the CDR3, taken from reference TRBV29-1 and TRBJ1-2): SAVISQKPSRDICQRGTSLTIQCQVDSQVTMMFWYRQQPGQSLTLIATANQGSEATYESGFVIDKFPISRPNLTFSTLTVSNMSPEDSSIYLCSLGGGTSGYTFGSGTRLTVV.

The chain links TRBV6-1 to TRBJ1-2, with D tentatively TRBD1 (6 bases). This CDR3 is built from 12 residues. Germline CDR1 is MNHNS and CDR2 is SASEGT. The ends were cut back, 5 bases at V and 10 bases at J, with 14 bases in the middle. The CDR3 sequence: CASSPRQALYTF. In DNA form, the CDR3 reads TGTGCCAGCAGTCCCCGACAGGCCCTCTACACCTTC.

V is TRBV5-6 and J is TRBJ2-5; D gene uncertain. With 4 bases removed from V and 5 bases from J, the gap between germline ends came to 12 bases. Germline loops: CDR1 SGHDT, CDR2 YYEEEE. CDR3 length: 13 amino acids. CDR3 coding DNA: TGTGCCAGCAGCCCGACGAGGCGGGAGACCCAGTACTTC. Its translation is CASSPTRRETQYF.

The gene calls are TRBV5-6 and TRBJ1-1; possible D gene TRBD1, 6 bases. Germline CDR1 SGHDT, CDR2 YYEEEE. With 4 bases removed from V and 5 bases from J, the gap between germline ends came to 15 bases. There are 14 residues in the CDR3. The CDR3 spells CASSVGLQGTEAFF. In DNA form, the CDR3 reads TGTGCCAGCAGCGTGGGCCTCCAGGGGACTGAAGCTTTCTTT.

The chain recombines TRBV29-1 with TRBJ1-2, with D hard to call. The CDR3 is made up of 14 amino acids. The ends were cut back, 5 bases at V and 1 base at J, with 14 bases in the middle. Per the germline V gene, CDR1 is SQVTM and CDR2 is ANQGSEA. CDR3 nucleotides: TGCAGCGTTAGGAGCCTGCGGGTTAACTATGGCTACACCTTC. Amino acids: CSVRSLRVNYGYTF.

The chain uses TRBV12-5 and TRBJ2-5; TRBD2 aligns across 8 bases. Germline V lookup: CDR1 LGHNT, CDR2 FRNRAP. V dropped 1 base and J dropped 5; count of bases not matched to a gene: 9. This CDR3 has 16 residues. CDR3 amino acids: CASGLAGGGSLETQYF. The CDR3 DNA follows: TGTGCTAGTGGTTTGGCCGGCGGGGGGAGTCTGGAGACCCAGTACTTC.

The chain uses TRBV3-1 and TRBJ2-5, with D possibly TRBD2 on 5 matching bases. The CDR3 sequence is 16 residues long. The V gene's germline CDR1 is LGHDT and CDR2 YNNKEL (reference sequence). V was shortened by 0 bases and J by 1 base, with 12 bases between the two germline ends. CDR3 amino acids: CASSQDAGSGQETQYF. In DNA, the CDR3 is TGTGCCAGCAGCCAAGATGCCGGCAGCGGCCAAGAGACCCAGTACTTC.